This passage covers 19 T cell receptor beta chains from one sample sequenced in a study of blood T cell repertoires in COVID-19. The assay was immunoSEQ multiplex PCR, and TCRdb's table has in-frame clones only and misses some. The table records 200,000 to 300,000 clones, roughly 90% of them present only once. Specimen: peripheral blood. The receptors come from a human donor in a cohort sampled during active COVID-19.

This clone was detected only a few times. The chain links TRBV9 to TRBJ1-1; a weak D match, TRBD1 (5 bases). Per germline, CDR1 SGDLS and CDR2 YYNGEE. V shed 9 bases and J shed 1 base, with 16 bases lying between them. The CDR3 extends over 14 amino acids. CDR3 coding DNA: TGTGCCATCTACTCTGGGGCCGGGAACACTGAAGCTTTCTTT. It is translated as CAIYSGAGNTEAFF.

This rearrangement joins TRBV4-3 to TRBJ2-3, with 11 nucleotides matching TRBD2. The V segment lost 3 bases and the J segment 1 base; nucleotides outside the gene matches: 3. This CDR3 region has 16 residues. Per germline, CDR1 LGHNA and CDR2 YSLEER. The chain's CDR3 is CASSQELAGGTDTQYF. CDR3 in DNA: TGCGCCAGCAGCCAGGAACTAGCGGGGGGCACAGATACGCAGTATTTT.

The chain links TRBV6-5 to TRBJ1-2, with TRBD1 matching over 7 bases. This CDR3 is built from 13 residues. V trimming: 5 bases; J trimming: 7 bases; junction bases outside the gene matches: 7. Germline CDR1 reads MNHEY; CDR2 reads SVGAGI. CDR3 sequence reads: CASSPDRVVGYTF. CDR3 bases: TGTGCCAGCAGTCCCGACAGGGTAGTTGGCTACACCTTC.

The rearrangement links TRBV6-5 to TRBJ2-7, with D perhaps TRBD1 (6 bases). Trimming stripped 8 bases from V and 4 bases from J, with 12 bases between. CDR1 and CDR2 (germline): MNHEY, SVGAGI. This CDR3 has 12 residues. DNA of the CDR3: TGTGCCAGCGGCCGGGACACGTACGAGCAGTACTTC. Encoded protein: CASGRDTYEQYF.

There are many counts of this clone. The genes are TRBV4-1 and TRBJ1-5; 7 nucleotides match TRBD1. Germline trimming cut 1 base from V and 4 bases from J; bases unmatched to any gene: 7. Germline-derived CDR1 and CDR2 are MGHRA and YSYEKL. CDR3 size: 16 residues. CDR3 bases: TGCGCCAGCAGCCAAGTCCCCGGGACAGCTAATCAGCCCCAGCATTTT. Amino acid sequence: CASSQVPGTANQPQHF.

This chain joins TRBV2 and TRBJ2-2, with 8 bases fitting TRBD1. Trimming at V came to 6 bases and at J to 6 bases, leaving 9 bases not matched to a gene. CDR1 SNHLY and CDR2 FYNNEI come from the germline V gene. The CDR3 is 15 residues long. CDR3 DNA sequence: TGTGCCAGCAGGGTCCAGGGGGCCAAGGCCGGGGAGCTGTTTTTT. The encoded protein is CASRVQGAKAGELFF. Together with reference TRBV2 and TRBJ2-2, the CDR3 gives the full variable domain: EPEVTQTPSHQVTQMGQEVILRCVPISNHLYFYWYRQILGQKVEFLVSFYNNEISEKSEIFDDQFSVERPDGSNFTLKIRSTKLEDSAMYFCASRVQGAKAGELFFGEGSRLTVL.

This chain joins TRBV7-3 and TRBJ2-3, with TRBD2 matching 7 bases. Unmatched junction bases numbered 7, after V lost 3 bases and J lost 4 bases. The CDR3 is made up of 15 amino acids. Per the germline V gene, CDR1 is SGHTA and CDR2 is FQGTGA. This chain's CDR3 is CASSFGGGASDTQYF. CDR3 sequence (DNA): TGTGCCAGCAGCTTCGGGGGAGGGGCCTCAGATACGCAGTATTTT.

This clone was observed a handful of times. The V and J genes are TRBV19 and TRBJ1-1; 9 bases match TRBD1. This CDR3 spans 14 amino acids. Germline CDR1 LNHDA, CDR2 SQIVND (reference sequence). J was trimmed by 4 bases and V by 7 bases; bases with no gene match: 7. The CDR3 is CASKQGALSTEAFF. In DNA, the CDR3 is TGTGCCAGTAAACAGGGGGCGTTGAGCACTGAAGCTTTCTTT.

In this sample, this clone turned up once. The chain employs TRBV15 and TRBJ2-7; 8 bases are shared with TRBD1. Germline CDR1 is LNHNV and CDR2 is YYDKDF (reference sequence). The ends lost 5 bases at V and 1 base at J; junction bases unmatched: 4. The CDR3 sequence is 14 residues long. CDR3 residues: CATSGQGFSYEQYF. The DNA for the CDR3 is TGTGCCACCAGCGGACAGGGTTTTTCCTACGAGCAGTACTTC.

The genes are TRBV7-2 and TRBJ2-5, with D perhaps TRBD1 (6 bases). Germline-derived CDR1 and CDR2 are SGHTA and FQGNSA. Trimming pared 0 bases from V and 2 bases from J, leaving 13 bases between. The CDR3 loop spans 16 amino acids. The CDR3 DNA reads as TGTGCCAGCAGCTTAGCGGGTAGGACAGAACAAGAGACCCAGTACTTC. Its protein is CASSLAGRTEQETQYF. Complete variable domain (other parts from reference TRBV7-2 and TRBJ2-5): GAGVSQSPSNKVTEKGKDVELRCDPISGHTALYWYRQSLGQGLEFLIYFQGNSAPDKSGLPSDRFSAERTGGSVSTLTIQRTQQEDSAVYLCASSLAGRTEQETQYFGPGTRLLVL.

The chain links TRBV7-2 to TRBJ1-5; the D gene is possibly TRBD1 (6 bases). V gave up 5 bases and J gave up 7 bases, with 18 bases separating them. Germline V CDR1 and CDR2: SGHTA, FQGNSA. CDR3 length: 15 residues. CDR3 amino acids: CASSLALPGGQPQHF. CDR3 nucleotide sequence: TGTGCCAGCAGCCTGGCCCTGCCTGGGGGCCAGCCCCAGCATTTT.

The chain links TRBV6-6 to TRBJ2-7, with 8 bases identical to TRBD2. Germline assignment: CDR1 MNHNY and CDR2 SVGAGI (reference sequence). With V trimmed by 5 bases and J by 6 bases, 9 bases remained unmatched. The CDR3 is 14 residues long. CDR3 sequence: CASSTGLGSREQYF. Here the CDR3 DNA reads TGTGCCAGCAGTACGGGACTAGGGTCTCGCGAGCAGTACTTC.

The genes are TRBV7-9 and TRBJ2-7; 7 positions match TRBD2. The germline CDR1 and CDR2 sequences are SEHNR and FQNEAQ (reference sequence). The CDR3 sequence is 15 residues long. V lost 1 base to trimming and J lost 2 bases; unmatched junction nucleotides: 5. The CDR3 DNA follows: TGTGCCAGCAGCTTAGTTGGGACTACCCCCTACGAGCAGTACTTC. Protein sequence: CASSLVGTTPYEQYF.

This chain links TRBV12-5 with TRBJ2-7; unclear D gene. V was cut by 7 bases and J by 3 bases, with 25 bases left in between. This CDR3 has 17 amino acids. The V gene's germline CDR1 is LGHNT and CDR2 FRNRAP. In nucleotides, the CDR3 is TGTGCTAGTGCCCCTACGTTGTTTACTACATTGGGCTACGAGCAGTACTTC. Residues: CASAPTLFTTLGYEQYF. Together with reference TRBV12-5 and TRBJ2-7, the CDR3 gives the full variable domain: DARVTQTPRHKVTEMGQEVTMRCQPILGHNTVFWYRQTMMQGLELLAYFRNRAPLDDSGMPKDRFSAEMPDATLATLKIQPSEPRDSAVYFCASAPTLFTTLGYEQYFGPGTRLTVT.

The V and J genes are TRBV28 and TRBJ2-5; 8 positions agree with TRBD1. The CDR3 runs to 15 residues. With V trimmed by 4 bases and J by 5 bases, 9 bases remained unmatched. Germline CDR1 MDHEN, CDR2 SYDVKM. The CDR3 sequence is CASSSPPTGDETQYF. CDR3 coding DNA: TGTGCCAGCAGTTCCCCCCCGACAGGGGATGAGACCCAGTACTTC.

This chain connects TRBV4-1 to TRBJ2-1; 8 bases are shared with TRBD2. V lost 4 bases and J lost 14; bases outside the gene matches: 7. CDR3 size: 12 residues. Germline lookup yields CDR1 MGHRA and CDR2 YSYEKL. The CDR3 reads CASSPGRGSEFF. The CDR3 bases are TGCGCCAGCAGCCCCGGGAGGGGGAGTGAGTTCTTC.

This chain connects TRBV9 to TRBJ2-3, with 10 bases matching TRBD2. J gave up 5 bases and V 2 bases, and 5 bases lay outside the gene matches. There are 15 residues in the CDR3. The germline V gene has CDR1 SGDLS and CDR2 YYNGEE. The CDR3 sequence: CASSVGAGGLDTQYF. CDR3 bases: TGTGCCAGCAGCGTCGGAGCGGGGGGGTTAGATACGCAGTATTTT.

The rearrangement uses TRBV19 and TRBJ2-7; D is perhaps TRBD2 (6 bases). The CDR3 extends over 14 amino acids. The V end lost 6 bases, the J end lost 2 bases, and 14 bases lay between the germline ends. From germline, CDR1 is LNHDA and CDR2 SQIVND (reference sequence). The CDR3 DNA follows: TGTGCCAGTAGCGATTTCGGGGGAACCTACGAGCAGTACTTC. Translated, it gives CASSDFGGTYEQYF. Supplemented by reference TRBV19 and TRBJ2-7, the full variable domain reads DGGITQSPKYLFRKEGQNVTLSCEQNLNHDAMYWYRQDPGQGLRLIYYSQIVNDFQKGDIAEGYSVSREKKESFPLTVTSAQKNPTAFYLCASSDFGGTYEQYFGPGTRLTVT.

The V and J genes are TRBV18 and TRBJ1-1; 9 bases agree with TRBD1. Germline CDR1 and CDR2: KGHSH and LQKENI. The CDR3 totals 16 residues. V trimming: 3 bases; J trimming: 6 bases; junction bases outside the gene matches: 11. The CDR3 DNA follows: TGTGCCAGCTCACCCCGCCCGGGACAGGGATTATCTGAAGCTTTCTTT. This codes for CASSPRPGQGLSEAFF.